This T cell receptor (beta chain) was identified during a study of blood T cell repertoires in COVID-19. Adults between roughly 18 and 89 years of age took part from 20 to 25 US areas. Losses at the gene ends were 7 bases for V and 8 bases for J; bases not matched to a gene: 3. Germline V gives CDR1 SNHLY, CDR2 FYNNEI. The CDR3 spans 12 residues. Some clones are missing from TCRdb's copy, which holds only in-frame ones; the method was immunoSEQ multiplex PCR. Here the sample spans some 200,000 clones, more than 70% being singletons. The TCR was taken from a young woman who had recovered from COVID-19. Material for sequencing was PBMCs or T cells enriched from blood (not recorded which). The V and J genes are TRBV2 and TRBJ1-2, with 11 bases lining up with TRBD1. The CDR3: CASKDRGLGYTF. DNA of the CDR3: TGTGCCAGCAAGGACAGGGGGCTGGGCTACACCTTC.